These T cell receptor beta chains were read from a single sample in a study of blood T cell repertoires in COVID-19. The assay was immunoSEQ multiplex PCR, and TCRdb's table has in-frame clones only and misses some. The sample comprises more than 60,000 clones, 80% to 95% of which are singletons, and around 7% rests with the top ten. The sequenced material came from peripheral blood. These TCRs come from a human donor in a cohort sampled during active COVID-19. CDR3s include the opening cysteine and the closing phenylalanine or tryptophan. A D gene is named only where the DNA matches it firmly. Rows give clone size only sometimes, using once, few, many, or a class for an expanded clone.

TRBV6-5,.,once,TRBJ2-3,TGTGCCAGCAGTATGCAGGGGAGGGTCACAGATACGCAGTATTTT,CASSMQGRVTDTQYF
TRBV11-3,.,.,TRBJ1-4,TGTGCCAGCAGCCAGGGGATCGATGAAAAACTGTTTTTT,CASSQGIDEKLFF
TRBV10-1,TRBD2,.,TRBJ2-3,TGCGCCAGCAGTGAGTCCCCGCTAGCGGGGGGCCAAAAATTAGATACGCAGTATTTT,CASSESPLAGGQKLDTQYF
TRBV6-2/TRBV6-3,TRBD2,once,TRBJ2-2,TGTGCCAGCAGTTCCACGGCGGGGGCGAACACCGGGGAGCTGTTTTTT,CASSSTAGANTGELFF
TRBV19,.,.,TRBJ2-2,TGTGCCAGTAGTATGGGTCGGACGGGAGGGGAGCTGTTTTTT,CASSMGRTGGELFF
TRBV3-1/TRBV3-2,TRBD2,.,TRBJ2-7,TGTGCCAGCAGCCAGACTAGCGGGACCTACGAGCAGTACTTC,CASSQTSGTYEQYF
TRBV29-1,.,.,TRBJ2-5,TGCAGCGTTACCCGGGTCGGGGTCCAAGAGACCCAGTACTTC,CSVTRVGVQETQYF
TRBV29-1,TRBD2,.,TRBJ2-5,TGCAGCGTTCGCATGGGGACTAGCGGGGGGGCGTGGGAGACCCAGTACTTC,CSVRMGTSGGAWETQYF
TRBV2,TRBD2,once,TRBJ2-5,TGTGCCAGCGGTAGCGGGGGGGGCCAAGAGACCCAGTACTTC,CASGSGGGQETQYF
TRBV10-2,.,.,TRBJ2-7,TGCGCCAGCGCTAGATTAGACTACGAGCAGTACTTC,CASARLDYEQYF
TRBV18,TRBD1,.,TRBJ2-2,TGTGCCAGCTCACCACCCGGGACAGGGGACACCGGGGAGCTGTTTTTT,CASSPPGTGDTGELFF
TRBV11-2,TRBD1,.,TRBJ2-7,TGTGCCAGCAGCTTAGAGGGGACAGGCGTCAACTCCTACGAGCAGTACTTC,CASSLEGTGVNSYEQYF
TRBV11-1,.,.,TRBJ2-7,TGTGCCAGCAGCCCACGGGCCTACGAGCAGTACTTC,CASSPRAYEQYF
TRBV5-6,TRBD1,.,TRBJ2-1,TGTGCCAGCAGCCTAGGGACAGGGCACAAGTTCTTC,CASSLGTGHKFF
TRBV6-2/TRBV6-3,TRBD1,.,TRBJ1-4,TGTGCCAGCAGCCCCGGACAGGGAAATCCAGCAACTAATGAAAAACTGTTTTTT,CASSPGQGNPATNEKLFF
TRBV18,TRBD1,.,TRBJ1-2,TGTGCCAGCTCACCGATGACAGGGACGATCTATGGCTACACCTTC,CASSPMTGTIYGYTF
TRBV7-8,TRBD1,.,TRBJ2-1,TGTGCCAGCAGCTTACGATCGAAGAATCCAGGGACAGAACTAAATGAGCAGTTCTTC,CASSLRSKNPGTELNEQFF
TRBV11-2,.,.,TRBJ2-5,TGTGCCAGCAGCCCGGCCTCCCTGGCTAGGACCCAGTACTTC,CASSPASLARTQYF
TRBV4-3,.,.,TRBJ2-7,TGCGCCAGCAGCCAAGCAGTGAGCGGTGCCTACGAGCAGTACTTC,CASSQAVSGAYEQYF
TRBV2,TRBD1,.,TRBJ1-5,TGTGCCAGCAGTGTAGTGCCGGGACAGGGGGCGTATGATAGCAATCAGCCCCAGCATTTT,CASSVVPGQGAYDSNQPQHF
TRBV5-6,.,.,TRBJ2-2,TGTGCCAGCAGCTTCTTACTACCTCGAGGCGGGGAGCTGTTTTTT,CASSFLLPRGGELFF